This T cell receptor (beta chain) stems from a study of blood T cells in healthy people across ages. Findings and limits, study-wide: Comparison with aged donors showed that long-lived donors had more naive CD4+ cells and higher diversity.

Remarks on this clonotype: Its antigen is unknown.

Using a J-beta primer mix together with a sample-barcoded 5' primer, a second PCR was run for roughly 7 to 11 cycles. TCRdb ran MiXCR on the 5' RACE reads and lists one entry per CDR3 protein. The sample holds about 780,000 distinct CDR3 sequences, roughly 24% seen once. CDR3 length equals 13 residues. The V gene lost 6 bases and the J gene lost 5 bases, with 13 bases spanning the gap. The sample was also linked to a second study, of T cells of mothers and their children.

This clonotype was sampled from a boy between 5 and 17 years old in good health. The genes are TRBV12-3 or TRBV12-4 and TRBJ2-5, with a tentative D call TRBD1 (6 bases). Sequencing was carried out using blood. The CDR3 bases are TGTGCCAGCAGGATAGGGGGTTACGAGACCCAGTACTTC. Amino acid sequence: CASRIGGYETQYF.